Below are 4 T cell receptor beta chains sequenced from a single sample in a study of blood T cell repertoires in COVID-19. Repertoires were generated with immunoSEQ multiplex PCR, while TCRdb's copy carries only in-frame clones and drops some. The sample carries approximately 250,000 clones, 88% recorded once. The specimen was PBMCs or T cells enriched from blood (not recorded which). These receptors all come from a woman aged 25 to 39 who had recovered from COVID-19.

The chain joins TRBV5-1 to TRBJ1-2; D remains unclear. Trimming stripped 2 bases from V and 8 bases from J, with 13 bases between. Germline V gene sequence: CDR1 SGHRS, CDR2 YFSETQ. CDR3 size: 13 residues. The CDR3 sequence is CASSLGRLGGYTF. CDR3 DNA: TGCGCCAGCAGCTTAGGTCGGCTAGGCGGCTACACCTTC. The full variable domain, completed using reference TRBV5-1 and TRBJ1-2, is KAGVTQTPRYLIKTRGQQVTLSCSPISGHRSVSWYQQTPGQGLQFLFEYFSETQRNKGNFPGRFSGRQFSNSRSEMNVSTLELGDSALYLCASSLGRLGGYTFGSGTRLTVV.

This rearrangement joins TRBV27 to TRBJ1-2, with 7 bases identical to TRBD1. Germline V gives CDR1 MNHEY, CDR2 SMNVEV (reference sequence). CDR3 length equals 15 residues. V lost 3 bases to trimming and J lost 3 bases; unmatched junction nucleotides: 7. The CDR3 coding sequence is TGTGCCAGCAGTTTCCGTGGGACAGCTGACTATGGCTACACCTTC. Protein: CASSFRGTADYGYTF.

The rearrangement joins TRBV2 to TRBJ1-4; 7 nucleotides agree with TRBD1. Germline CDR1 SNHLY, CDR2 FYNNEI. V shed 2 bases and J 5 bases; nucleotides not matched to a gene: 5. This CDR3 spans 15 amino acids. CDR3 loop: CASSELRGPNEKLFF. CDR3 nucleotides: TGTGCCAGCAGTGAACTGAGGGGGCCCAATGAAAAACTGTTTTTT.

The CDR3 spells CASSSSGGTFNEQFF. The CDR3 nucleotides are TGTGCCAGCAGCTCGAGCGGGGGGACCTTCAATGAGCAGTTCTTC. The genes are TRBV9 and TRBJ2-1; 9 nucleotides match TRBD2. Germline CDR1 SGDLS, CDR2 YYNGEE. CDR3 size: 15 residues. Germline trimming cut 4 bases from V and 6 bases from J; bases unmatched to any gene: 8.